This TCR beta chain was captured in a study of blood T cell repertoires in COVID-19. Turning to the study itself: Acute and convalescent COVID-19 samples came from the United States, Italy and Spain. In each case, the material was cDNA or gDNA derived from T cells, B-cell-depleted T cells, or PBMCs.

Per the original methods: Reference gene primer amplification yielded estimated nucleated cell counts. Libraries were prepared by immunoSEQ multiplex PCR; TCRdb keeps only in-frame clonotypes and omits some of them. The V and J calls and clone size were taken over from that table, and D and trimming were inferred from the DNA. In the table there are 200,000 to 300,000 clones, about 85% of which are singletons. The sequencing input was peripheral blood. This TCR derives from a man between 60 and 75 years old with acute or convalescent COVID-19.

Here the CDR3 reads CAISGREYGGYTF. CDR3 bases: TGTGCCATCAGTGGTAGGGAGTACGGTGGCTACACCTTC. The gene calls are TRBV10-3 and TRBJ1-2; no clear D. The V gene's germline CDR1 is ENHRY and CDR2 SYGVKD. V dropped 4 bases and J dropped 7 bases, with 13 bases sitting between them. The CDR3 consists of 13 residues.